This TCR beta chain was profiled in a study of T-cell reconstitution after alpha-beta-depleted transplantation in children. For TCRbeta, the library was prepared with unique molecular identifiers. TCRdb ran MiXCR on the PCR reads and lists one entry per CDR3 protein. The sample contains some 500,000 distinct CDR3 sequences, roughly 33% of which appear only once. V was clipped by 10 bases and J by 9 bases; unmatched bases: 7. Per germline, CDR1 LNHDA and CDR2 SQIVND (reference sequence). The CDR3 runs to 13 residues. The chain combines TRBV19 with TRBJ1-4; 11 bases are shared with TRBD1. This TCR came from a human donor who donated a stem cell graft to a child with aplastic anemia. This material consisted of PBMCs from the stem cell graft donor, taken from the stem cell graft. In DNA form, the CDR3 reads TGTGCCACCCGGGACAGGGGGACTAAAAAACTGTTTTTT. It specifies CATRDRGTKKLFF. Full variable domain (outside the CDR3, taken from reference TRBV19 and TRBJ1-4): DGGITQSPKYLFRKEGQNVTLSCEQNLNHDAMYWYRQDPGQGLRLIYYSQIVNDFQKGDIAEGYSVSREKKESFPLTVTSAQKNPTAFYLCATRDRGTKKLFFGSGTQLSVL.